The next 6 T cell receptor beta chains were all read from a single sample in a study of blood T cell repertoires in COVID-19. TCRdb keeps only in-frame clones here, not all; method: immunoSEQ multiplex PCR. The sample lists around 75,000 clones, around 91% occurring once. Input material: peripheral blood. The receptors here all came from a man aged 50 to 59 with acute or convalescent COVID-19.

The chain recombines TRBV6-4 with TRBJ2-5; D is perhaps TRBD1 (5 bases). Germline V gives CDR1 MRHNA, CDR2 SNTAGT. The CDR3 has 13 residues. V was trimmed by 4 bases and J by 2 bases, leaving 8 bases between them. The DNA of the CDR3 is TGTGCCAGCAGTGTAGGACATCAAGAGACCCAGTACTTC. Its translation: CASSVGHQETQYF.

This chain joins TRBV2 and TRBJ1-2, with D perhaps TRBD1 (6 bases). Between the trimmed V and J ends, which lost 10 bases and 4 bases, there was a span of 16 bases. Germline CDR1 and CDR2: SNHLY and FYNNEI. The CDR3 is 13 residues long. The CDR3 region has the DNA TGTGCCACCCAGGACAGTTCACTCTATGGCTACACCTTC. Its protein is CATQDSSLYGYTF.

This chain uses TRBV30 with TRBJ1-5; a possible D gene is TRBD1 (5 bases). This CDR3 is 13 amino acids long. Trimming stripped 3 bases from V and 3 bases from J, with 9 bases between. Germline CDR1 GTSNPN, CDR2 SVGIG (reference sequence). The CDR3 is CAWSLGDNQPQHF. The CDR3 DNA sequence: TGTGCCTGGAGCTTAGGGGACAATCAGCCCCAGCATTTT.

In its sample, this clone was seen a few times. CDR3 region: CASSGTGSSYEQYF. The CDR3 DNA is TGTGCCAGCAGTGGGACAGGGTCCTCCTACGAGCAGTACTTC. The chain has TRBV27 and TRBJ2-7, with 9 bases matching TRBD1. V shed 5 bases and J 0 bases; nucleotides not matched to a gene: 2. Germline V gives CDR1 MNHEY, CDR2 SMNVEV (reference sequence). This CDR3 is built from 14 residues.

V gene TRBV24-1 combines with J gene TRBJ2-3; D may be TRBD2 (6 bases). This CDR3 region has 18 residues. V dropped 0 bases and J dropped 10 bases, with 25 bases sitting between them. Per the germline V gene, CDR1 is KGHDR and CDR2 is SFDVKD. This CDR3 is CATSDLTTGTPGVHPQYF. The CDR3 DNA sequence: TGTGCCACCAGTGATTTGACCACCGGGACCCCGGGGGTCCATCCGCAGTATTTT.

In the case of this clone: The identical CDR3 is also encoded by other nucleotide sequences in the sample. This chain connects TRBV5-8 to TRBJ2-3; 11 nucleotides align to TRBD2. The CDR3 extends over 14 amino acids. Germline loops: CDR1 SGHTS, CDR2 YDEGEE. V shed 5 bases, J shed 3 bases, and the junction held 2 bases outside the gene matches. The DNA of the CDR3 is TGTGCCAGCAGTGGGACTAGCGGTACAGATACGCAGTATTTT. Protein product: CASSGTSGTDTQYF.